The 18 T cell receptor beta chains given below trace back to one sample, sequenced in a study of T cell responses to AZD1222 COVID-19 vaccine. TCRdb keeps only in-frame clones here, not all; method: immunoSEQ multiplex PCR. The sample contains 130,000 to 150,000 clones, 93% of which appear only once. Sequences were derived from peripheral blood, sampled after recovery from COVID-19. These receptors were obtained from an adult who had recovered from COVID-19.

The chain employs TRBV25-1 and TRBJ2-5; 8 bases match TRBD2. J lost 5 bases, V lost 6 bases, and 20 bases had no gene match. The CDR3 is made up of 18 amino acids. The V gene's germline CDR1 is MGHDK and CDR2 SYGVNS. Here the CDR3 DNA reads TGTGCCAGCAGACCAGGCGCCAGGGCTAGCGGGTCCTGGGAGACCCAGTACTTC. This sequence encodes CASRPGARASGSWETQYF.

V is TRBV15 and J is TRBJ1-3; D remains ambiguous. CDR3 length: 14 residues. With 1 base removed from V and 4 bases from J, the gap between germline ends came to 8 bases. Looked up from germline, CDR1 is LNHNV and CDR2 is YYDKDF (reference sequence). The CDR3: CATSRGESGNTIYF. CDR3 sequence (DNA): TGTGCCACCAGCAGAGGGGAATCCGGAAACACCATATATTTT.

The chain uses TRBV7-9 and TRBJ2-6, with 7 nucleotides matching TRBD2. V gave up 4 bases and J gave up 4 bases; unmatched junction bases: 7. The length of the CDR3 is 16 residues. CDR1 SEHNR and CDR2 FQNEAQ come from the germline V gene (reference sequence). The CDR3 sequence is CASSSGGYTGANVLTF. The CDR3 DNA sequence: TGTGCCAGCAGCTCGGGAGGATATACGGGGGCCAACGTCCTGACTTTC.

J is TRBJ2-3 and V is TRBV9, with a possible D match to TRBD2 (5 bases). CDR1 and CDR2 from the germline V gene are SGDLS and YYNGEE. This CDR3 has 14 amino acids. Trimming stripped 2 bases from V and 7 bases from J, with 14 bases between. The CDR3 sequence is CASSVRETRNTQYF. The CDR3, as DNA: TGTGCCAGCAGCGTGAGGGAAACACGGAATACGCAGTATTTT.

V is TRBV19 and J is TRBJ1-6, with D possibly TRBD1 on 5 matching bases. CDR3 length: 14 amino acids. V was clipped by 4 bases and J by 10 bases, with 14 bases between them. Germline CDR1 reads LNHDA; CDR2 reads SQIVND (reference sequence). The CDR3 nucleotides are TGTGCCAGTAGTAGAGATCAGGGTTACTCACCCCTCCACTTT. Its protein is CASSRDQGYSPLHF.

The rearrangement uses TRBV2 and TRBJ2-2; 8 bases agree with TRBD1. This CDR3 has 17 amino acids. Trimming at V came to 2 bases and at J to 4 bases, leaving 9 bases not matched to a gene. Germline-derived CDR1 and CDR2 are SNHLY and FYNNEI. CDR3 in amino acids: CASSEYAQGAFTGELFF. CDR3 nucleotide sequence: TGTGCCAGCAGTGAATACGCCCAGGGGGCCTTCACCGGGGAGCTGTTTTTT.

Only one count was recorded for this clone. The genes are TRBV2 and TRBJ1-2, with D possibly TRBD1 on 6 matching bases. There are 15 residues in the CDR3. Per germline, CDR1 SNHLY and CDR2 FYNNEI. V was cut by 7 bases and J by 0 bases, with 15 bases left in between. The chain's CDR3 is CASNGGSNPNYGYTF. DNA for the CDR3: TGTGCCAGCAACGGGGGCTCAAATCCTAACTATGGCTACACCTTC. Full variable domain (missing parts from reference TRBV2 and TRBJ1-2): EPEVTQTPSHQVTQMGQEVILRCVPISNHLYFYWYRQILGQKVEFLVSFYNNEISEKSEIFDDQFSVERPDGSNFTLKIRSTKLEDSAMYFCASNGGSNPNYGYTFGSGTRLTVV.

This sequence joins TRBV10-1 and TRBJ1-3; no definite D call. CDR1 and CDR2 (germline): WNHNN, SYGVQD (reference sequence). The CDR3 is 15 amino acids. The V end lost 0 bases, the J end lost 0 bases, and 6 bases lay between the germline ends. The CDR3 loop reads CASSESGSSGNTIYF. The CDR3, as DNA: TGCGCCAGCAGTGAGTCGGGCTCCTCTGGAAACACCATATATTTT.

This clone was observed a single time. The chain employs TRBV28 and TRBJ2-3, with 7 bases that match TRBD1. CDR1 and CDR2 (germline): MDHEN, SYDVKM. After removal of 6 bases from V and 5 bases from J, the junction contained 11 bases not matched to a gene. The CDR3 length is 15 residues. In DNA form, the CDR3 reads TGTGCCAGCAGCCCCGCGACAGGGCCCAGAGATACGCAGTATTTT. Translated: CASSPATGPRDTQYF.

As DNA, the CDR3 is TGTGCCAGCAGCTTAGCAAGCGGGAAGAACACCGGGGAGCTGTTTTTT. It codes for CASSLASGKNTGELFF. The chain has TRBV7-6 and TRBJ2-2; 7 positions agree with TRBD2. The germline CDR1 and CDR2 sequences are SGHVS and FNYEAQ. Trimming at V came to 0 bases and at J to 1 base, leaving 2 bases not matched to a gene. The CDR3 has 16 residues.

V and J are TRBV3-1 (or the pseudogene TRBV3-2) and TRBJ2-7, with unresolved D. Trimming shortened V by 1 base and J by 6 bases, and 13 bases separated the two germline ends. The CDR3 consists of 14 residues. Germline V gene data show CDR1 as LGHDT and CDR2 as YNNKEL (reference sequence). The CDR3 DNA sequence: TGTGCCAGCAGCCAAGTTTGGTCCGTTCCCGAGCAGTACTTC. This gives the protein CASSQVWSVPEQYF.

This sequence joins TRBV3-1 (or the pseudogene TRBV3-2) and TRBJ2-7; D might be TRBD1 (5 bases). This CDR3 is 15 amino acids long. CDR1 LGHDT and CDR2 YNNKEL come from the germline V gene (reference sequence). With 3 bases removed from V and 2 bases from J, the gap between germline ends came to 14 bases. The CDR3 protein is CASSQMTVKAYEQYF. CDR3 bases: TGTGCCAGCAGCCAGATGACAGTCAAGGCCTACGAGCAGTACTTC.

This chain connects TRBV5-6 to TRBJ2-2; D is perhaps TRBD2 (6 bases). The CDR3 covers 15 residues. Germline CDR1 is SGHDT and CDR2 is YYEEEE. Trimming left V 4 bases short and J 0 bases short, with 10 bases between. The DNA for the CDR3 is TGTGCCAGCAGCGAGGGACTGTCGAACACCGGGGAGCTGTTTTTT. This encodes CASSEGLSNTGELFF. The full variable domain, completed using reference TRBV5-6 and TRBJ2-2, is DAGVTQSPTHLIKTRGQQVTLRCSPKSGHDTVSWYQQALGQGPQFIFQYYEEEERQRGNFPDRFSGHQFPNYSSELNVNALLLGDSALYLCASSEGLSNTGELFFGEGSRLTVL.

The rearrangement links TRBV5-1 to TRBJ2-7; D gene ambiguous. Germline CDR1 and CDR2: SGHRS and YFSETQ. V lost 7 bases, J lost 6 bases, and 11 bases lay in between. The CDR3 contains 11 residues. As DNA, the CDR3 is TGCGCCAGCCGCAAGACGTCCGAGCAGTACTTC. Translating it yields CASRKTSEQYF. Filled out from reference TRBV5-1 and TRBJ2-7, the complete variable domain reads KAGVTQTPRYLIKTRGQQVTLSCSPISGHRSVSWYQQTPGQGLQFLFEYFSETQRNKGNFPGRFSGRQFSNSRSEMNVSTLELGDSALYLCASRKTSEQYFGPGTRLTVT.

The chain couples TRBV7-3 to TRBJ2-5; D is unresolved. Germline V gene lookup returns CDR1 SGHTA and CDR2 FQGTGA. The V and J ends lost 1 base and 3 bases respectively, with 9 bases between them. The CDR3 length is 14 residues. CDR3 sequence: CASSLNGQKETQYF. The CDR3 nucleotides are TGTGCCAGCAGCTTAAACGGGCAGAAAGAGACCCAGTACTTC.

This chain links TRBV27 with TRBJ1-4, with a tentative D call TRBD1 (5 bases). V was trimmed by 8 bases and J by 0 bases, leaving 13 bases between them. The germline CDR1 and CDR2 sequences are MNHEY and SMNVEV (reference sequence). The CDR3 covers 15 residues. The chain's CDR3 is CASSIRGTTNEKLFF. The DNA of the CDR3 is TGTGCCAGCTCCATACGGGGGACAACTAATGAAAAACTGTTTTTT.

This sequence joins TRBV19 and TRBJ2-3; 7 positions match TRBD2. This CDR3 is 17 amino acids long. The germline V gene encodes CDR1 LNHDA and CDR2 SQIVND (reference sequence). The V segment lost 7 bases and the J segment 5 bases; nucleotides outside the gene matches: 18. DNA of the CDR3: TGTGCCAGTACCTCAGGACTAGTCGGGAGATATGGAGATACGCAGTATTTT. Translated: CASTSGLVGRYGDTQYF.

The J gene is TRBJ2-5, the V gene TRBV7-9; D not certain. V shed 2 bases and J shed 1 base, with 8 bases lying between them. The CDR3 is 14 residues long. Germline V CDR1 and CDR2: SEHNR, FQNEAQ (reference sequence). This CDR3 is CASSLFASQETQYF. The CDR3 nucleotides read TGTGCCAGCAGCTTATTTGCCTCCCAAGAGACCCAGTACTTC.